A selection of T cell receptor beta chains follows, all from one sample in a study of shared clonotypes between healthy human individuals. TCRdb's table, derived via immunoSEQ multiplex PCR, lists solely in-frame clones and lacks some. The sample contains about 2.2 million clones, 90% to 95% of which appear only once. Sequenced: naive CD8+ T cells from PBMCs. These receptors all come from a man younger than 30 in good health. Some clones in this sample may be carry-over from other donors' samples. CDR3s include the opening cysteine and the closing phenylalanine or tryptophan. The order of the fields is clone size, CDR3 length, V gene, J gene, D gene, CDR3 DNA, CDR3 protein. D genes are given only for firm matches. The size field is filled for only some rows; it gives once, few, many or a size class.

abundance: .
len: 15
v_gene: TRBV7-9
j_gene: TRBJ2-1
d_gene: .
CDR3nt: TGTGCCAGCAGCCCAGGGGGGGGGCCCTACAATGAGCAGTTCTTC
CDR3aa: CASSPGGGPYNEQFF

abundance: .
len: 13
v_gene: TRBV4-1
j_gene: TRBJ2-7
d_gene: .
CDR3nt: TGCGCCAGCAGCCAAGTCGCTTCCTACGAGCAGTACTTC
CDR3aa: CASSQVASYEQYF

abundance: .
len: 16
v_gene: TRBV7-3
j_gene: TRBJ2-7
d_gene: TRBD2
CDR3nt: TGTGCCAGCAGCTTAACCGGGACTAGCGAGATCTACGAGCAGTACTTC
CDR3aa: CASSLTGTSEIYEQYF

abundance: once
len: 15
v_gene: TRBV5-4
j_gene: TRBJ1-2
d_gene: .
CDR3nt: TGTGCCAGCAGCTTGTCCGCACAAGCTAACTATGGCTACACCTTC
CDR3aa: CASSLSAQANYGYTF

abundance: .
len: 15
v_gene: TRBV2
j_gene: TRBJ2-3
d_gene: TRBD1
CDR3nt: TGTGCCAGCAAACGGGACAGCTCCCTTCCAGATACGCAGTATTTT
CDR3aa: CASKRDSSLPDTQYF

abundance: .
len: 15
v_gene: TRBV6-5
j_gene: TRBJ2-7
d_gene: .
CDR3nt: TGTGCCAGCAGTTACGAGGGAGGACCTTCCTACGAGCAGTACTTC
CDR3aa: CASSYEGGPSYEQYF

abundance: .
len: 14
v_gene: TRBV27
j_gene: TRBJ2-7
d_gene: TRBD1
CDR3nt: TGTGCCAGCAGTTTTAGGACAGGGGGGTACGAGCAGTACTTC
CDR3aa: CASSFRTGGYEQYF

abundance: .
len: 14
v_gene: TRBV9
j_gene: TRBJ2-3
d_gene: TRBD1
CDR3nt: TGTGCCAGCAGCGTGGGACAGGGCACGTATACGCAGTATTTT
CDR3aa: CASSVGQGTYTQYF

abundance: .
len: 15
v_gene: TRBV6-1
j_gene: TRBJ1-2
d_gene: .
CDR3nt: TGTGCCAGCAGACTTCTTCAGGGAGTAAGCAATGGCTACACCTTC
CDR3aa: CASRLLQGVSNGYTF

abundance: .
len: 16
v_gene: TRBV5-1
j_gene: TRBJ2-2
d_gene: TRBD2
CDR3nt: TGCGCCAGCAGCGCCAGACTAGCGGGTAACACCGGGGAGCTGTTTTTT
CDR3aa: CASSARLAGNTGELFF

abundance: .
len: 15
v_gene: TRBV7-2
j_gene: TRBJ2-1
d_gene: .
CDR3nt: TGTGCCAGCAGCTTACTGCGCGGCTCCTACAATGAGCAGTTCTTC
CDR3aa: CASSLLRGSYNEQFF